The T cell receptor beta chain under discussion was sequenced for a study of cytomegalovirus exposure and HLA in healthy donors. Study findings and constraints: HLA alleles showed associations with roughly 17,000 TCR beta sequences in a later analysis, at a 0.05 false discovery rate. There were some 150 TCR beta chains listed as cytomegalovirus-associated.

Primers included in the PCR were 60 Vbeta and 13 Jbeta primers. The assay was immunoSEQ multiplex PCR, and TCRdb's table has in-frame clones only and misses some. Among over 150,000 clones, about 80% were seen once, and the ten largest hold around 2.4%. Details on this clone: Its antigen remains unidentified. The sample holds other DNA sequences that translate to the same CDR3.

The CDR3 totals 15 residues. The ends lost 2 bases at V and 6 bases at J; junction bases unmatched: 0. Germline V gene sequence: CDR1 MDHEN, CDR2 SYDVKM. The chain carries TRBV28 and TRBJ2-1, with TRBD2 identical over 14 bases. The sequencing sample was made of PBMCs. The sequence was collected from a woman between 25 and 40 years old in good health and CMV-seronegative. In nucleotides, the CDR3 is TGTGCCAGCAGTTTAGGACTAGCGGGAGGCAATGAGCAGTTCTTC. Its translation is CASSLGLAGGNEQFF.